A single sample is the source of the 13 T cell receptor beta chains below, sequenced in a study of T cells in Graves' hyperthyroidism and ophthalmopathy (dated by TCRdb to about 2019). Library construction relied on multiplex PCR. Reads for this sample came from an Illumina HiSeq 2000. TCR beta CDR3 regions were amplified from RNA transcripts. The first round of RT-PCR for the TCR CDR3 was performed with the HTBI primer set and the Qiagen OneStep RT-PCR kit. Starting from the raw public reads, TCRdb applied fastp trimming at Q25, assembled clones with MiXCR and retained in-frame beta chains. CDR3 protein duplicates are merged, each entry listing the most common genes and DNA. The sample table contains approximately 150,000 distinct CDR3 sequences; only one count was recorded for 9.4% of them. Roughly 23% of the sample belongs to the ten largest clones. Sequences were obtained from blood. Every receptor here comes from a woman between 18 and 29 years old with Graves' hyperthyroidism that later progressed to Graves' ophthalmopathy.

The V call is TRBV9, the J call TRBJ2-7; 15 nucleotides line up with TRBD2. The germline CDR1 and CDR2 sequences are SGDLS and YYNGEE. The CDR3 consists of 18 residues. Trimming removed 3 bases from V and 5 bases from J; junction bases left unmatched: 12. The CDR3 region is CASSGRTSGRGISDEQYF. CDR3 in DNA: TGTGCCAGCAGCGGTAGGACTAGCGGGAGGGGAATCAGCGACGAGCAGTACTTC.

CDR3 nucleotides: TGTGCCAGTAGTGCTCGCACTAGCGGGGGGTACAATGAGCAGTTCTTC. It yields the protein CASSARTSGGYNEQFF. The chain couples TRBV19 to TRBJ2-1; 12 positions agree with TRBD2. The junction had 6 bases not matched to a gene; V was cut back by 5 bases and J by 4 bases. The CDR3 contains 16 residues. Germline CDR1 LNHDA, CDR2 SQIVND (reference sequence).

This chain joins TRBV11-1 and TRBJ2-1; D remains unclear. CDR1 and CDR2 (germline): SGHAT, FQDESV (reference sequence). The V and J ends lost 7 bases and 0 bases respectively, with 13 bases between them. CDR3 length: 15 amino acids. The CDR3 coding sequence is TGTGCCAGCAACCCCCAGGAGCCCTCCTACAATGAGCAGTTCTTC. This sequence encodes CASNPQEPSYNEQFF.

This clonotype occurred many times. The genes are TRBV24-1 and TRBJ1-1; TRBD1 matches at 7 bases. The germline gives CDR1 KGHDR, CDR2 SFDVKD. The junction had 9 bases not matched to a gene; V was cut back by 9 bases and J by 6 bases. The CDR3 contains 13 residues. As DNA, the CDR3 is TGTGCCACCCGACAGGGCTTGGGGGCTGAAGCTTTCTTT. It is translated as CATRQGLGAEAFF.

J is TRBJ2-3 and V is TRBV18, with D perhaps being TRBD1 or TRBD2 (5 bases each). The germline V gene has CDR1 KGHSH and CDR2 LQKENI. This CDR3 comprises 19 residues. V was pared by 3 bases and J by 1 base, with 23 bases between. In DNA, the CDR3 is TGTGCCAGCTCACCGTGGCGTATCATAGGGACGGAAGGCACAGATACGCAGTATTTT. Its protein product is CASSPWRIIGTEGTDTQYF.

This clonotype was counted ten times or more. A read error may account for a junction end that differs from germline. The chain employs TRBV5-1 and TRBJ1-1; D is possibly TRBD1 (5 bases). Germline V gives CDR1 SGHRS, CDR2 YFSETQ. The CDR3 extends over 13 amino acids. The CDR3 region is CATSSTANTEAFF. DNA of the CDR3: TGCGCCACCAGCTCGACAGCGAACACTGAAGCTTTCTTT. Complete variable domain (other parts from reference TRBV5-1 and TRBJ1-1): KAGVTQTPRYLIKTRGQQVTLSCSPISGHRSVSWYQQTPGQGLQFLFEYFSETQRNKGNFPGRFSGRQFSNSRSEMNVSTLELGDSALYLCATSSTANTEAFFGQGTRLTVV.

This clonotype was found a few times. The CDR3 sequence: CASSLERGYAYNEQFF. The CDR3 bases are TGTGCCAGCAGCTTAGAGCGGGGGTACGCCTACAATGAGCAGTTCTTC. The V gene is TRBV11-2, the J gene TRBJ2-1; 7 bases fit TRBD2. CDR3 length: 16 amino acids. Germline assignment: CDR1 SGHAT and CDR2 FQNNGV. J lost 2 bases, V lost 0 bases, and 4 bases had no gene match.

The table lists this clonotype with many counts. The CDR3 loop reads CASSLVLAGVNEQFF. In nucleotides, the CDR3 is TGTGCCAGCAGCTTAGTTCTAGCGGGGGTCAATGAGCAGTTCTTC. The chain employs TRBV11-3 and TRBJ2-1; the match to TRBD2 covers 10 bases. With V trimmed by 1 base and J by 6 bases, 3 bases remained unmatched. Germline lookup yields CDR1 SGHNT and CDR2 YENEEA. There are 15 residues in the CDR3.

This clonotype showed up many times. The chain couples TRBV11-3 to TRBJ2-1; D is tentatively TRBD1 or TRBD2 (5 bases each). The CDR3 extends over 15 amino acids. Trimming took off 6 bases at V and 3 bases at J, with 15 bases between the two ends. CDR1 SGHNT and CDR2 YENEEA come from the germline V gene. CDR3 in amino acids: CASSPGAGDYNEQFF. The CDR3 DNA reads as TGTGCCAGCAGTCCCGGGGCGGGCGACTACAATGAGCAGTTCTTC.

This clonotype was observed many times. The chain employs TRBV20-1 and TRBJ2-1; a weak D match, TRBD1 (6 bases). Germline assignment: CDR1 DFQATT and CDR2 SNEGSKA (reference sequence). The CDR3 is 13 residues long. V lost 1 base to trimming and J lost 8 bases, with 12 bases between them. The CDR3 nucleotides are TGCAGTGCTAGAGTTTCAGGGGCGTATGAGCAGTTCTTC. It encodes CSARVSGAYEQFF.

This clonotype has a count of ten or more. The genes are TRBV10-3 and TRBJ1-3; no firm D call. Germline V gene sequence: CDR1 ENHRY, CDR2 SYGVKD. V dropped 6 bases and J dropped 4 bases, with 10 bases sitting between them. CDR3 length equals 13 residues. The CDR3 bases are TGTGCCATCAGAGAGATATCGGGAAACACCATATATTTT. Amino acid sequence: CAIREISGNTIYF.

This clonotype was recorded at least ten times. CDR3 sequence: CASSPWDREVVNQPQHF. In DNA, the CDR3 is TGTGCCAGCAGTCCTTGGGACAGGGAGGTCGTCAATCAGCCCCAGCATTTT. V usage is TRBV28 and J usage is TRBJ1-5, with 9 positions matching TRBD1. J was trimmed by 3 bases and V by 5 bases; bases with no gene match: 11. The germline gives CDR1 MDHEN, CDR2 SYDVKM. CDR3 length equals 17 residues.

Many counts were recorded for this clonotype. This chain joins TRBV7-3 and TRBJ1-1; D remains ambiguous. Germline-derived CDR1 and CDR2 are SGHTA and FQGTGA. The CDR3 sequence is 13 residues long. V dropped 5 bases and J dropped 3 bases, with 10 bases sitting between them. This chain's CDR3 is CASSRGGDTEAFF. The CDR3 region has the DNA TGTGCCAGCAGCCGGGGAGGAGACACTGAAGCTTTCTTT.